This TCR beta chain originates from a study of blood T cell repertoires in COVID-19. Study context: Samples representing acute and convalescent COVID-19 were sourced from the United States, Italy and Spain. T cells, B-cell-depleted T cells, or PBMCs supplied cDNA or gDNA.

Sequenced by immunoSEQ multiplex PCR; TCRdb stores in-frame clones only, minus some. The table has some 250,000 clones, roughly 80% seen once. The CDR3 covers 14 residues. J lost 7 bases, V lost 11 bases, and 12 bases had no gene match. Germline V gene lookup returns CDR1 WNHNN and CDR2 SYGVQD (reference sequence). Sequenced input: peripheral blood. The chain carries TRBV10-1 and TRBJ2-2; TRBD1 matches at 8 bases. The source of this sequence is a woman aged 18-29 years with acute or convalescent COVID-19. The CDR3 region is CAGNDRGDGGELFF. The CDR3 DNA reads as TGCGCCGGAAACGACAGGGGTGATGGCGGGGAGCTGTTTTTT.